These 14 T cell receptor beta chains were all obtained from the same sample, sequenced in a study of T cells after yellow fever vaccination. TCRdb re-called the 5' RACE reads through MiXCR, storing one row per CDR3 protein. The sample gives 200,000 to 300,000 distinct CDR3 sequences, over 10% of which show up once; 0.4% to 0.55% is in the top ten. Sample: CD4+ T cells sorted from PBMCs, taken 45 days after the yellow fever booster vaccination. The receptors originated from a man in his thirties or forties who received the YFV17D yellow fever vaccine.

This chain joins TRBV20-1 and TRBJ2-7; tentatively, D is TRBD2 (5 bases). Germline V CDR1 and CDR2: DFQATT, SNEGSKA (reference sequence). V was cut by 6 bases and J by 2 bases, with 17 bases left in between. The CDR3 covers 14 residues. The chain's CDR3 is CSAEDLAQAYEQYF. The CDR3 DNA sequence: TGCAGTGCCGAGGACTTAGCGCAAGCCTACGAGCAGTACTTC.

The sample holds a few counts of this clonotype. The chain couples TRBV20-1 to TRBJ2-3; the match to TRBD2 covers 13 bases. CDR1 and CDR2 (germline): DFQATT, SNEGSKA (reference sequence). CDR3 size: 16 residues. V lost 1 base to trimming and J lost 4 bases; unmatched junction nucleotides: 5. CDR3 sequence: CSARGGLAGAPDTQYF. The CDR3 nucleotides are TGCAGTGCTAGAGGTGGACTAGCGGGGGCACCAGATACGCAGTATTTT.

The chain couples TRBV20-1 to TRBJ2-4, with 14 positions matching TRBD2. The ends lost 6 bases at V and 0 bases at J; junction bases unmatched: 4. Germline CDR1 is DFQATT and CDR2 is SNEGSKA (reference sequence). This CDR3 has 16 residues. The CDR3 DNA is TGCAGTGCCGCGGGACTAGCGGGGGTAGCCAAAAACATTCAGTACTTC. It translates to CSAAGLAGVAKNIQYF.

The chain recombines TRBV7-2 with TRBJ2-7, with D perhaps assigned TRBD1 or TRBD2 (7 bases each). V gave up 6 bases and J gave up 0 bases, with 12 bases separating them. The CDR3 extends over 14 amino acids. Germline V gene data show CDR1 as SGHTA and CDR2 as FQGNSA. CDR3 loop: CASRSRGGSYEQYF. CDR3 nucleotides: TGTGCCAGCAGGTCCAGGGGGGGCTCCTACGAGCAGTACTTC.

At least ten counts were recorded for this clonotype. The chain couples TRBV20-1 to TRBJ2-1, with D perhaps being TRBD1 or TRBD2 (5 bases each). Deletions cut 7 bases from V and 2 bases from J, with 12 bases between. The CDR3 has 13 amino acids. Germline CDR1 is DFQATT and CDR2 is SNEGSKA (reference sequence). For the CDR3, the DNA is TGCAGTGTGGCTAGGGACCCCTACAATGAGCAGTTCTTC. As protein: CSVARDPYNEQFF.

This clonotype was observed a few times. This chain links TRBV6-2 or TRBV6-3 with TRBJ2-2; D is unresolved. With 11 bases removed from V and 9 bases from J, the gap between germline ends came to 25 bases. CDR3 size: 15 residues. CDR1 and CDR2 from the germline V gene are MNHEY and SVGEGT. Here the CDR3 DNA reads TGTGCCGGAAGAGGAGAGTTTAGTAAGGCCCGGGAGCTGTTTTTT. Its protein is CAGRGEFSKARELFF.

There are many counts of this clonotype. V and J are TRBV27 and TRBJ2-5; D is perhaps TRBD2 (5 bases). V was clipped by 5 bases and J by 2 bases, with 15 bases between them. CDR1 MNHEY and CDR2 SMNVEV come from the germline V gene (reference sequence). The CDR3 sequence is 15 residues long. The CDR3 loop reads CASSHGLVGQETQYF. The CDR3 DNA sequence: TGTGCCAGCAGTCACGGACTCGTAGGGCAAGAGACCCAGTACTTC.

The V gene is TRBV28, the J gene TRBJ2-6; the match to TRBD1 covers 7 bases. This CDR3 is 18 amino acids long. Germline values: CDR1 MDHEN, CDR2 SYDVKM. J was trimmed by 0 bases and V by 5 bases; bases with no gene match: 10. CDR3 sequence: CASSPGQAYLSGANVLTF. The CDR3 bases are TGTGCCAGCAGTCCCGGACAGGCGTACCTCTCTGGGGCCAACGTCCTGACTTTC.

The chain is built from TRBV10-3 and TRBJ2-1; D is ambiguous. CDR1 and CDR2 from the germline V gene are ENHRY and SYGVKD. V was clipped by 4 bases and J by 1 base, with 8 bases between them. The CDR3 is 14 amino acids. The CDR3 DNA sequence: TGTGCCATCAGTGCCGACGGGTCCTACAATGAGCAGTTCTTC. The encoded protein is CAISADGSYNEQFF.

The table lists this clonotype with a few counts. The chain combines TRBV29-1 with TRBJ2-1, with 8 positions matching TRBD2. The CDR3 is 12 amino acids. The germline CDR1 and CDR2 sequences are SQVTM and ANQGSEA. The ends lost 6 bases at V and 8 bases at J; junction bases unmatched: 6. The CDR3 loop is CSVDGLADEQFF. For the CDR3, the DNA is TGCAGCGTCGATGGACTAGCTGATGAGCAGTTCTTC.

This clonotype has only a few counts. This rearrangement joins TRBV29-1 to TRBJ2-5; D tentatively reads TRBD1 or TRBD2 (5 bases each). The CDR3 has 12 amino acids. Germline-derived CDR1 and CDR2 are SQVTM and ANQGSEA. With 5 bases removed from V and 5 bases from J, the gap between germline ends came to 12 bases. The CDR3 loop is CSVLGVGETQYF. In DNA form, the CDR3 reads TGCAGCGTTCTGGGGGTGGGGGAGACCCAGTACTTC.

This rearrangement joins TRBV9 to TRBJ1-2; 10 nucleotides align to TRBD1. CDR1 and CDR2 from the germline V gene are SGDLS and YYNGEE. The CDR3 is made up of 14 amino acids. The V gene end was trimmed by 3 bases and the J gene end by 5 bases; junction bases not matched to a gene: 4. The CDR3 region has the DNA TGTGCCAGCAGCGAGACAGGGGGCGAGTATGGCTACACCTTC. Amino acids: CASSETGGEYGYTF.

This chain joins TRBV10-2 and TRBJ2-1; possible D gene TRBD2, 6 bases. Germline lookup yields CDR1 WSHSY and CDR2 SAAADI. The CDR3 consists of 14 residues. V lost 7 bases to trimming and J lost 2 bases, with 12 bases between them. CDR3 amino acids: CASTGSLTYNEQFF. CDR3 coding DNA: TGCGCCAGCACCGGGAGTCTCACCTACAATGAGCAGTTCTTC.

This chain connects TRBV6-2 or TRBV6-3 to TRBJ1-5, with D uncertain. The length of the CDR3 is 12 residues. V gave up 7 bases and J gave up 5 bases, with 9 bases separating them. Germline V gives CDR1 MNHEY, CDR2 SVGEGT. The chain's CDR3 is CASKAWDQPQHF. The CDR3 DNA reads TGTGCCAGCAAAGCCTGGGATCAGCCCCAGCATTTT.